Below, 26 T cell receptor beta chains from the same sample are listed, as sequenced in a study of blood T cell repertoires in COVID-19. TCRdb's table, derived via immunoSEQ multiplex PCR, lists solely in-frame clones and lacks some. Of some 150,000 clones in the sample, 84% were seen once. The specimen sequenced was peripheral blood. Receptors originate from a woman in her forties or fifties in a cohort sampled during active or convalescent COVID-19.

The chain carries TRBV5-6 and TRBJ2-1; D perhaps matches TRBD1 (6 bases). The V gene's germline CDR1 is SGHDT and CDR2 YYEEEE. The CDR3 length is 15 residues. Deletions cut 4 bases from V and 0 bases from J, with 11 bases between. CDR3: CASSLGDISYNEQFF. The CDR3 coding sequence is TGTGCCAGCAGCCTTGGGGACATCTCCTACAATGAGCAGTTCTTC.

The chain recombines TRBV7-9 with TRBJ1-1, with TRBD1 identical over 11 bases. V shed 8 bases, J shed 3 bases, and the junction held 8 bases outside the gene matches. The CDR3 has 15 residues. CDR1 and CDR2 from the germline V gene are SEHNR and FQNEAQ (reference sequence). The CDR3 DNA reads TGTGCCAGCCACAGGACAGGGGGCATGGACACTGAAGCTTTCTTT. This sequence encodes CASHRTGGMDTEAFF.

A single count supports this clone. V and J are TRBV7-9 and TRBJ1-2; 9 bases line up with TRBD1. Germline values: CDR1 SEHNR, CDR2 FQNEAQ (reference sequence). V shed 3 bases and J 6 bases; nucleotides not matched to a gene: 5. The CDR3 has 14 residues. The CDR3 bases are TGTGCCAGCAGCTTCCAGTGGACAGGGGATGGCTACACCTTC. Residues: CASSFQWTGDGYTF.

The J gene is TRBJ2-5, the V gene TRBV6-5; 12 positions agree with TRBD2. This CDR3 is built from 15 residues. V shed 6 bases and J 9 bases; nucleotides not matched to a gene: 11. CDR1 and CDR2 from the germline V gene are MNHEY and SVGAGI. This chain's CDR3 is CASSAGTSGLRAQYF. The DNA of the CDR3 is TGTGCCAGCAGCGCCGGGACTAGCGGGCTTAGGGCCCAGTACTTC.

Only one count was recorded for this clone. V is TRBV4-1 and J is TRBJ2-5; possibly TRBD1 for D (5 bases). CDR3 size: 13 residues. The germline gives CDR1 MGHRA, CDR2 YSYEKL. V was pared by 6 bases and J by 0 bases, with 8 bases between. CDR3 region: CASSSQDQETQYF. CDR3 nucleotide sequence: TGCGCCAGCAGTTCACAGGACCAAGAGACCCAGTACTTC.

The genes are TRBV23-1 and TRBJ1-6; D is possibly TRBD1 (5 bases). TRBV23-1 is filed as an ORF, its function uncertain. The CDR3 loop spans 16 amino acids. V was shortened by 7 bases and J by 1 base, with 14 bases between the two germline ends. CDR3 sequence reads: CASMGGVESYNSPLHF. DNA of the CDR3: TGCGCCAGCATGGGAGGGGTAGAGTCCTATAATTCACCCCTCCACTTT.

CDR3 sequence reads: CASSQWPGQLFSGNTIYF. For the CDR3, the DNA is TGTGCCAGCAGCCAGTGGCCCGGACAGTTGTTCTCTGGAAACACCATATATTTT. The chain recombines TRBV14 with TRBJ1-3, with D maybe TRBD1 (6 bases). Germline V gene data show CDR1 as SGHDN and CDR2 as FVKESK. CDR3 length: 18 amino acids. Trimming stripped 3 bases from V and 0 bases from J, with 18 bases between.

This chain joins TRBV2 and TRBJ2-2; TRBD1 might be the D (5 bases). This CDR3 is built from 14 residues. CDR1 SNHLY and CDR2 FYNNEI come from the germline V gene. V lost 6 bases, J lost 4 bases, and 12 bases lay in between. The CDR3 nucleotides read TGTGCCAGCAGAGAGCAAAGGGGCACCGGGGAGCTGTTTTTT. Residues: CASREQRGTGELFF.

The rearrangement links TRBV6-4 to TRBJ1-6; 10 positions agree with TRBD1. Germline V gives CDR1 MRHNA, CDR2 SNTAGT. V was pared by 4 bases and J by 5 bases, with 8 bases of the junction left unmatched. This CDR3 contains 17 residues. CDR3 coding DNA: TGTGCCAGCAGTGTCCGGGACAGGGGTCATCATAATTCACCCCTCCACTTT. Its protein is CASSVRDRGHHNSPLHF.

The J gene is TRBJ1-5, the V gene TRBV12-5; D perhaps matches TRBD1 (6 bases). CDR3 length: 14 amino acids. Germline values: CDR1 LGHNT, CDR2 FRNRAP. The germline V and J ends were trimmed by 10 bases and 5 bases, with 18 bases remaining between them. The CDR3 sequence is CATRSGGGDQPQHF. CDR3 nucleotide sequence: TGTGCTACCCGAAGTGGGGGGGGCGATCAGCCCCAGCATTTT.

The rearrangement links TRBV7-8 to TRBJ1-2; 7 bases fit TRBD1. This CDR3 has 15 residues. V dropped 1 base and J dropped 2; count of bases not matched to a gene: 4. Germline CDR1 SGHVS, CDR2 FQNEAQ. The CDR3 coding sequence is TGTGCCAGCAGCTTAGTTCCGGGACAGAACTATGGCTACACCTTC. It codes for CASSLVPGQNYGYTF.

This clone was detected only once. The chain uses TRBV2 and TRBJ1-2; no definite D call. CDR3 size: 17 residues. Germline values: CDR1 SNHLY, CDR2 FYNNEI. Trimming left V 2 bases short and J 4 bases short, with 20 bases between. The CDR3 nucleotides read TGTGCCAGCAGTGAATTGGGTCGCCAGGCTCTGAGCTATGGCTACACCTTC. Protein product: CASSELGRQALSYGYTF.

V is TRBV18 and J is TRBJ1-4; 7 bases agree with TRBD1. Trimming took 3 bases from V and 4 from J; bases not matched to a gene: 8. CDR1 KGHSH and CDR2 LQKENI come from the germline V gene. The CDR3 loop spans 16 amino acids. CDR3 region: CASSPLAGTVNEKLFF. The CDR3 coding sequence is TGTGCCAGCTCACCCCTAGCCGGGACAGTTAATGAAAAACTGTTTTTT.

The chain recombines TRBV10-3 with TRBJ1-5; 7 nucleotides align to TRBD1. The V and J ends lost 5 bases and 0 bases, in that order; junction bases with no gene match: 7. The CDR3 has 16 residues. Germline-derived CDR1 and CDR2 are ENHRY and SYGVKD. The CDR3 nucleotides are TGTGCCATCAGTCAAACAGGGGCTACTAGCAATCAGCCCCAGCATTTT. Protein product: CAISQTGATSNQPQHF.

The chain's CDR3 is CASGQGPPRLEQFF. DNA of the CDR3: TGTGCCAGCGGTCAGGGCCCGCCTAGGCTTGAGCAGTTCTTC. The chain uses TRBV9 and TRBJ2-1; maybe TRBD1 (5 bases). Germline-derived CDR1 and CDR2 are SGDLS and YYNGEE. The CDR3 consists of 14 residues. V lost 7 bases, J lost 9 bases, and 20 bases lay in between.

The rearrangement uses TRBV3-1 (or the pseudogene TRBV3-2) and TRBJ2-6; tentative D call: TRBD2 (5 bases). The CDR3 length is 18 residues. Germline loops: CDR1 LGHDT, CDR2 YNNKEL (reference sequence). V was cut by 0 bases and J by 1 base, with 13 bases left in between. The CDR3 is CASSQERVSPSGANVLTF. DNA for the CDR3: TGTGCCAGCAGCCAAGAGAGGGTAAGTCCATCTGGGGCCAACGTCCTGACTTTC.

Concerning this clone itself: This sample also contains other DNA sequences that code for the same CDR3. The genes are TRBV7-9 and TRBJ1-1; 7 bases map to TRBD1. After removal of 5 bases from V and 1 base from J, the junction contained 4 bases not matched to a gene. The CDR3 totals 14 residues. Looked up from germline, CDR1 is SEHNR and CDR2 is FQNEAQ (reference sequence). CDR3 in amino acids: CASSPRTGNTEAFF. The CDR3 DNA sequence: TGTGCCAGCAGCCCGAGGACAGGGAACACTGAAGCTTTCTTT.

The gene calls are TRBV21-1 and TRBJ2-5; the tabulated D call, TRBD2, remains unverified against the DNA. TRBV21-1 represents a pseudogene. The CDR3 contains 16 residues. CDR3 DNA sequence: TGTGCCAGCAGCAAAGGGGGATTGAGGGCAAGGGAGACCCAGTACTTC. This gives the protein CASSKGGLRARETQYF.

The chain links TRBV7-9 to TRBJ2-1, with TRBD2 matching over 11 bases. Germline-derived CDR1 and CDR2 are SEHNR and FQNEAQ (reference sequence). The CDR3 is made up of 16 amino acids. V shed 3 bases, J shed 9 bases, and the junction held 10 bases outside the gene matches. The CDR3 coding sequence is TGTGCCAGCAGCTTCCGGGCTAGCGGGGGGTCCGGTGAGCAGTTCTTC. Translated, it gives CASSFRASGGSGEQFF.

This clone was recorded many times. This rearrangement joins TRBV7-2 to TRBJ2-1; D is undetermined. CDR3 length: 15 amino acids. V was pared by 1 base and J by 0 bases, with 7 bases between. CDR1 and CDR2 (germline): SGHTA, FQGNSA. The CDR3 sequence is CASSLEWSSYNEQFF. CDR3 bases: TGTGCCAGCAGCTTAGAGTGGAGCTCCTACAATGAGCAGTTCTTC.

This sequence joins TRBV30 and TRBJ1-2; D gene uncertain. CDR1 GTSNPN and CDR2 SVGIG come from the germline V gene (reference sequence). This CDR3 region has 10 residues. V was trimmed by 3 bases and J by 6 bases, leaving 5 bases between them. CDR3 region: CAWRTHGYTF. The DNA of the CDR3 is TGTGCCTGGAGAACACATGGCTACACCTTC.

This sequence joins TRBV5-1 and TRBJ1-1; TRBD1 aligns across 7 bases. The CDR3 totals 17 residues. V was pared by 1 base and J by 0 bases, with 9 bases of the junction left unmatched. Germline V gene sequence: CDR1 SGHRS, CDR2 YFSETQ. CDR3 region: CASSLWANRGVNTEAFF. The DNA of the CDR3 is TGCGCCAGCAGCTTGTGGGCAAACAGGGGAGTGAACACTGAAGCTTTCTTT.

This clone was counted only a few times. The chain employs TRBV10-3 and TRBJ2-4; 11 bases fit TRBD2. Germline values: CDR1 ENHRY, CDR2 SYGVKD. The CDR3 spans 20 residues. V shed 0 bases, J shed 0 bases, and the junction held 10 bases outside the gene matches. The CDR3 sequence is CAISESNASGGRLAKNIQYF. CDR3 sequence (DNA): TGTGCCATCAGTGAGTCGAATGCTAGCGGGGGGCGCTTAGCCAAAAACATTCAGTACTTC.

V is TRBV5-1 and J is TRBJ2-2; D possibly corresponds to TRBD2 (5 bases). CDR1 and CDR2 (germline): SGHRS, YFSETQ. The CDR3 length is 14 residues. V lost 2 bases and J 5 bases, leaving 10 bases between the germline ends. CDR3 in amino acids: CASSFGTGTGELFF. The CDR3 nucleotides are TGCGCCAGCAGCTTTGGCACGGGGACCGGGGAGCTGTTTTTT.

The chain recombines TRBV7-9 with TRBJ2-7, with D possibly matching TRBD1 (6 bases). Germline CDR1 is SEHNR and CDR2 is FQNEAQ (reference sequence). V shed 3 bases and J shed 7 bases, with 13 bases lying between them. The CDR3 contains 13 residues. Here the CDR3 reads CASSFTGSGEQYF. The CDR3 DNA reads TGTGCCAGCAGCTTCACAGGGTCAGGTGAGCAGTACTTC.

The genes are TRBV6-6 and TRBJ1-5; the D gene is possibly TRBD1 (6 bases). V was trimmed by 4 bases and J by 6 bases, leaving 13 bases between them. Germline V CDR1 and CDR2: MNHNY, SVGAGI (reference sequence). This CDR3 spans 14 amino acids. As DNA, the CDR3 is TGTGCCAGCAGTTCCGCAGGGGTTTCTCAGCCCCAGCATTTT. Encoded protein: CASSSAGVSQPQHF.